The next 17 T cell receptor beta chains were all read from a single sample in a study of blood T cell repertoires in COVID-19. Profiled with immunoSEQ multiplex PCR; TCRdb holds only in-frame clones, not every one. The top ten hold about 27% of the sample, which has tens of thousands of clones, about 92% seen once. Specimen: peripheral blood. These receptors were taken from an elderly woman with acute or convalescent COVID-19.

The chain links TRBV29-1 to TRBJ2-1; TRBD2 matches 7 bases. V lost 6 bases to trimming and J lost 8 bases; unmatched junction nucleotides: 10. Germline CDR1 reads SQVTM; CDR2 reads ANQGSEA. This CDR3 contains 13 residues. The CDR3 loop is CSVGGVVKDEQFF. Written as DNA, the CDR3 is TGCAGCGTGGGGGGGGTGGTTAAGGATGAGCAGTTCTTC.

The rearrangement uses TRBV6-6 and TRBJ1-5; no firm D call. Per germline, CDR1 MNHNY and CDR2 SVGAGI (reference sequence). Trimming removed 5 bases from V and 0 bases from J, with 11 bases in between. The CDR3 has 15 amino acids. The CDR3 coding sequence is TGTGCCAGCAGTACCACGACTCTTAGCAATCAGCCCCAGCATTTT. Protein: CASSTTTLSNQPQHF.

The rearrangement links TRBV6-1 to TRBJ1-3; 7 positions match TRBD1. Germline CDR1 MNHNS, CDR2 SASEGT. This CDR3 is 18 amino acids long. V was clipped by 4 bases and J by 0 bases; unmatched bases: 12. The CDR3 coding sequence is TGTGCCAGCAGTGCCCAAAAATCCGCAGGGGGCTCTGGAAACACCATATATTTT. As protein: CASSAQKSAGGSGNTIYF.

This chain connects TRBV5-6 to TRBJ2-7; the D gene is possibly TRBD1 (6 bases). CDR3 length: 16 amino acids. Germline loops: CDR1 SGHDT, CDR2 YYEEEE. Trimming took 4 bases from V and 4 from J, leaving 21 bases between them. The CDR3 region has the DNA TGTGCCAGCAGCCCCAGGGGATCTCCCCTCCTATACGAGCAGTACGTC. Encoded protein: CASSPRGSPLLYEQYV.

V usage is TRBV10-3 and J usage is TRBJ1-2; D remains unclear. The CDR3 totals 16 residues. V was trimmed by 3 bases and J by 3 bases, leaving 17 bases between them. The germline gives CDR1 ENHRY, CDR2 SYGVKD. The CDR3 loop is CAISDSGLPYDYGYTF. The CDR3 DNA reads TGTGCCATCAGTGATTCTGGGCTGCCCTATGACTATGGCTACACCTTC.

The V and J genes are TRBV5-1 and TRBJ1-3; D not resolved. V was pared by 2 bases and J by 3 bases, with 15 bases between. The CDR3 is 16 residues long. Germline V lookup: CDR1 SGHRS, CDR2 YFSETQ. CDR3 sequence (DNA): TGCGCCAGCAGCTTATCAGGTCCGCGCTATGGAAACACCATATATTTT. Translation gives CASSLSGPRYGNTIYF.

The chain couples TRBV2 to TRBJ2-5, with 11 bases that match TRBD2. CDR1 SNHLY and CDR2 FYNNEI come from the germline V gene. The junction had 0 bases not matched to a gene; V was cut back by 2 bases and J by 4 bases. This CDR3 spans 14 amino acids. Written as DNA, the CDR3 is TGTGCCAGCAGTGAACTAGCGGGGGGAGAGACCCAGTACTTC. Protein: CASSELAGGETQYF.

The V gene is TRBV24-1, the J gene TRBJ2-3; 11 bases line up with TRBD2. The CDR3 totals 17 residues. V lost 2 bases, J lost 2 bases, and 5 bases stayed unmatched. Germline V gene sequence: CDR1 KGHDR, CDR2 SFDVKD. CDR3 in amino acids: CATSDWASGGPTDTQYF. The CDR3 DNA sequence: TGTGCCACCAGTGATTGGGCTAGCGGGGGGCCCACAGATACGCAGTATTTT.

V usage is TRBV5-1 and J usage is TRBJ2-1, with 7 bases aligning to TRBD2. The CDR3 consists of 17 residues. CDR1 SGHRS and CDR2 YFSETQ come from the germline V gene. V trimming: 1 base; J trimming: 7 bases; junction bases outside the gene matches: 14. The CDR3 region has the DNA TGCGCCAGCAGCTTGCGGATTTCCAGGGCCGGGGGGAATGAGCAGTTCTTC. Translation: CASSLRISRAGGNEQFF.

The chain couples TRBV7-2 to TRBJ2-3; 10 bases are shared with TRBD2. With V trimmed by 5 bases and J by 4 bases, 6 bases remained unmatched. The CDR3 contains 15 residues. From germline, CDR1 is SGHTA and CDR2 FQGNSA. This chain's CDR3 is CASSLTSGVADTQYF. CDR3 nucleotides: TGTGCCAGCAGCCTTACTAGCGGGGTTGCAGATACGCAGTATTTT.

This chain connects TRBV5-5 to TRBJ1-2; no reliable D call. Germline V gene sequence: CDR1 SGHKS, CDR2 YYEKEE (reference sequence). Trimming cost V 1 base and J 4 bases, with 14 bases left between them. This CDR3 has 15 residues. CDR3: CASSLNEGPTYGYTF. The CDR3 nucleotides read TGTGCCAGCAGCTTGAACGAGGGCCCAACCTATGGCTACACCTTC.

This clone was detected once. The chain joins TRBV11-2 to TRBJ2-3; 7 bases line up with TRBD1. Germline-derived CDR1 and CDR2 are SGHAT and FQNNGV. J gave up 2 bases and V 5 bases, and 4 bases lay outside the gene matches. This CDR3 comprises 14 residues. CDR3 region: CASSPDRNTDTQYF. The DNA for the CDR3 is TGTGCCAGCAGCCCGGACAGGAACACAGATACGCAGTATTTT.

The V and J genes are TRBV5-1 and TRBJ1-4; 11 positions agree with TRBD1. Germline V gene lookup returns CDR1 SGHRS and CDR2 YFSETQ. Trimming cost V 4 bases and J 6 bases; bases outside gene matches: 2. The CDR3 is 14 residues long. CDR3: CASSMGQGDEKLFF. CDR3 bases: TGCGCCAGCAGCATGGGACAGGGGGATGAAAAACTGTTTTTT. The full variable domain, in which reference TRBV5-1 and TRBJ1-4 provide the parts outside the CDR3, is KAGVTQTPRYLIKTRGQQVTLSCSPISGHRSVSWYQQTPGQGLQFLFEYFSETQRNKGNFPGRFSGRQFSNSRSEMNVSTLELGDSALYLCASSMGQGDEKLFFGSGTQLSVL.

The chain combines TRBV5-1 with TRBJ2-1, with D possibly matching TRBD1 (6 bases). The length of the CDR3 is 13 residues. Germline-derived CDR1 and CDR2 are SGHRS and YFSETQ. The ends were cut back, 7 bases at V and 9 bases at J, with 17 bases in the middle. CDR3 protein: CASVTDTGSEQFF. CDR3 sequence (DNA): TGCGCCAGCGTTACCGATACAGGGAGTGAGCAGTTCTTC.

This clone was seen more than once but under ten times. The chain employs TRBV6-1 and TRBJ1-5; no clear D. Trimming took 6 bases from V and 2 from J, leaving 14 bases between them. Germline V gene data show CDR1 as MNHNS and CDR2 as SASEGT. The CDR3 consists of 15 residues. The CDR3 protein is CASSSPSEGNQPQHF. CDR3 bases: TGTGCCAGCAGCTCACCCTCTGAGGGCAATCAGCCCCAGCATTTT.

V gene TRBV9 combines with J gene TRBJ2-4, with TRBD1 matching over 8 bases. The length of the CDR3 is 14 residues. V lost 2 bases to trimming and J lost 7 bases; unmatched junction nucleotides: 5. Germline CDR1 and CDR2: SGDLS and YYNGEE. CDR3 DNA sequence: TGTGCCAGCAGCGTGCGACGGACAGGGAACATTCAGTACTTC. Amino acid sequence: CASSVRRTGNIQYF.

J is TRBJ1-2 and V is TRBV6-1; the D gene is possibly TRBD1 (6 bases). This CDR3 spans 15 amino acids. V shed 0 bases and J shed 4 bases, with 12 bases lying between them. CDR1 and CDR2 from the germline V gene are MNHNS and SASEGT. CDR3 in amino acids: CASSEAGQPFYGYTF. The CDR3 DNA reads as TGTGCCAGCAGTGAAGCCGGACAGCCCTTCTATGGCTACACCTTC.